These 18 T cell receptor beta chains were sequenced from one sample in a study of T cells after yellow fever vaccination. TCRdb re-analysed the 5' RACE reads in MiXCR, keeping a single row per CDR3 protein. Of some 240,000 distinct CDR3 sequences in the sample, roughly 3.7% are singletons; the top ten hold about 19%. Sample: PBMCs, taken 15 days after the yellow fever booster vaccination. These receptors all stem from a man aged 18 to 30 who received the YFV17D yellow fever vaccine.

Turning to this clonotype: A read error may be the cause here, since a much bigger clone is one base away. The V call is TRBV5-1, the J call TRBJ1-6, with D hard to call. The germline V gene encodes CDR1 SGHRS and CDR2 YFSETQ. This CDR3 is 15 amino acids long. The CDR3: CASSFFSPWDSPLDF. In DNA form, the CDR3 reads TGCGCCAGCAGCTTCTTCAGTCCATGGGATTCACCCCTCGACTTT.

This clonotype appeared many times. The chain carries TRBV27 and TRBJ1-2; the D gene is possibly TRBD1 (5 bases). The CDR3 contains 11 residues. Germline V gene lookup returns CDR1 MNHEY and CDR2 SMNVEV (reference sequence). Between the trimmed V and J ends, which lost 6 bases and 7 bases, there was a span of 9 bases. Here the CDR3 reads CASRSQGGYTF. Written as DNA, the CDR3 is TGTGCCAGCAGGTCCCAGGGTGGCTACACCTTC.

This clonotype was detected many times. The chain is built from TRBV5-1 and TRBJ2-1; D possibly corresponds to TRBD2 (5 bases). V was pared by 2 bases and J by 1 base, with 10 bases between. CDR3 length: 15 amino acids. The germline V gene encodes CDR1 SGHRS and CDR2 YFSETQ. CDR3 coding DNA: TGCGCCAGCAGCTTAGCGGACCCGTCCTACAATGAGCAGTTCTTC. Residues: CASSLADPSYNEQFF.

The genes are TRBV5-1 and TRBJ2-5; D may be TRBD1 or TRBD2 (5 bases each). The CDR3 runs to 17 residues. V lost 5 bases to trimming and J lost 1 base, with 21 bases between them. Germline V CDR1 and CDR2: SGHRS, YFSETQ. The CDR3: CASRQTRPPGTQETQYF. CDR3 nucleotide sequence: TGCGCCAGCAGGCAGACGAGACCTCCAGGGACCCAAGAGACCCAGTACTTC.

In its sample, this clonotype was seen a few times. The rearrangement joins TRBV6-5 to TRBJ2-7, with D possibly matching TRBD2 (5 bases). CDR3 length: 15 amino acids. V lost 5 bases to trimming and J lost 2 bases, with 16 bases between them. Germline assignment: CDR1 MNHEY and CDR2 SVGAGI. The CDR3 here is CASSPQPGLPYEQYF. The CDR3 region has the DNA TGTGCCAGCAGTCCGCAGCCTGGACTTCCCTACGAGCAGTACTTC.

This clonotype was counted many times. V is TRBV6-5 and J is TRBJ1-6; D perhaps matches TRBD1 (6 bases). The germline CDR1 and CDR2 sequences are MNHEY and SVGAGI. V was trimmed by 7 bases and J by 10 bases, leaving 17 bases between them. The CDR3 covers 14 residues. This CDR3 reads CASTQGAGGSPLHF. Written as DNA, the CDR3 is TGTGCCAGCACCCAAGGGGCGGGGGGCTCACCCCTCCACTTT.

This clonotype was observed at least ten times. In DNA form, the CDR3 reads TGTGCCAGCAGCTTAGGTCGGAAAAGCACAGATACGCAGTATTTT. It codes for CASSLGRKSTDTQYF. V gene TRBV11-3 combines with J gene TRBJ2-3; D remains unclear. Germline CDR1 is SGHNT and CDR2 is YENEEA. CDR3 size: 15 residues. Trimming took 1 base from V and 0 from J, leaving 8 bases between them.

This clonotype was counted ten times or more. The genes are TRBV4-2 and TRBJ2-6, with D possibly TRBD1 on 6 matching bases. The CDR3 loop spans 18 amino acids. Germline CDR1 and CDR2: LGHNA and YNFKEQ. The V end lost 0 bases, the J end lost 0 bases, and 12 bases lay between the germline ends. DNA for the CDR3: TGTGCCAGCAGCCAAGATCCGGGACAAGTCTCTGGGGCCAACGTCCTGACTTTC. Protein sequence: CASSQDPGQVSGANVLTF.

This clonotype showed up many times. This chain links TRBV2 with TRBJ1-6; 10 nucleotides match TRBD1. Germline loops: CDR1 SNHLY, CDR2 FYNNEI. The CDR3 is 16 amino acids. The trim removed 5 bases at V and 7 bases at J, leaving 8 bases unmatched. The CDR3 region is CASSPLGQGLNSPLHF. The CDR3 bases are TGTGCCAGCAGTCCGTTGGGACAGGGGTTGAATTCACCCCTCCACTTT. Supplemented by reference TRBV2 and TRBJ1-6, the full variable domain reads EPEVTQTPSHQVTQMGQEVILRCVPISNHLYFYWYRQILGQKVEFLVSFYNNEISEKSEIFDDQFSVERPDGSNFTLKIRSTKLEDSAMYFCASSPLGQGLNSPLHFGNGTRLTVT.

At least ten counts were recorded for this clonotype. The CDR3 DNA follows: TGTGCCAGCAGGGAGAGGTCTACTAGCCCCCCAGAGACCCAGTACTTC. Protein sequence: CASRERSTSPPETQYF. V is TRBV5-4 and J is TRBJ2-5, with D maybe TRBD2 (6 bases). The CDR3 has 16 residues. Trimming stripped 5 bases from V and 4 bases from J, with 21 bases between. The germline V gene encodes CDR1 SGHNT and CDR2 YYREEE (reference sequence).

This clonotype has at least ten counts. V usage is TRBV5-1 and J usage is TRBJ2-3; D remains ambiguous. In germline, CDR1 is SGHRS, CDR2 YFSETQ. The CDR3 consists of 19 residues. The germline V and J ends were trimmed by 1 base and 2 bases, with 23 bases remaining between them. CDR3 nucleotides: TGCGCCAGCAGCTTGAAATCTTCGTGGGGTTCCCGATACACAGATACGCAGTATTTT. Translating it yields CASSLKSSWGSRYTDTQYF.

This clonotype was picked up many times. The DNA of the CDR3 is TGTGCCACCAGTGTCGGGACAGGAGGATATGAGCAGTTCTTC. This encodes CATSVGTGGYEQFF. This chain links TRBV15 with TRBJ2-1, with 8 bases that match TRBD1. The CDR3 has 14 amino acids. CDR1 is LNHNV and CDR2 is YYDKDF in the germline V gene (reference sequence). The J segment lost 8 bases and the V segment lost 6 bases, leaving 9 bases of the junction unmatched.

This clonotype appeared many times. The chain couples TRBV20-1 to TRBJ2-7; 7 bases are a match to TRBD1. The V segment lost 1 base and the J segment 3 bases; nucleotides outside the gene matches: 9. The germline gives CDR1 DFQATT, CDR2 SNEGSKA (reference sequence). This CDR3 has 15 residues. The CDR3 sequence: CSARVKGANNYEQYV. The CDR3 DNA reads as TGCAGTGCTAGAGTGAAGGGGGCCAACAACTACGAGCAGTACGTC.

In its sample, this clonotype was seen many times. The chain recombines TRBV27 with TRBJ2-2; 10 bases line up with TRBD1. CDR3 length: 18 residues. Germline V gives CDR1 MNHEY, CDR2 SMNVEV (reference sequence). V was pared by 1 base and J by 1 base, with 6 bases of the junction left unmatched. CDR3 bases: TGTGCCAGCAGTTTATTGACAGGGGGCGCCGGGAACACCGGGGAGCTGTTTTTT. It encodes CASSLLTGGAGNTGELFF.

In its sample, this clonotype was seen many times. This sequence joins TRBV5-1 and TRBJ1-2, with D tentatively TRBD1 (5 bases). CDR3 length equals 14 residues. CDR1 is SGHRS, CDR2 YFSETQ, per germline. Trimming took 5 bases from V and 2 from J, leaving 13 bases between them. CDR3 nucleotides: TGCGCCAGCAGGCCGACAGAGTCGAACTATGGCTACACCTTC. This sequence encodes CASRPTESNYGYTF.

This clonotype was seen ten or more times. J is TRBJ2-7 and V is TRBV7-2, with a possible D match to TRBD2 (6 bases). CDR1 is SGHTA, CDR2 FQGNSA, per germline. V was pared by 5 bases and J by 6 bases, with 23 bases between. The CDR3 runs 16 residues. The CDR3 loop reads CASSQSSLRGIFEQYF. CDR3 nucleotide sequence: TGTGCCAGCAGCCAAAGTTCCCTTCGGGGGATTTTCGAGCAGTACTTC.

A few counts support this clonotype. J is TRBJ1-2 and V is TRBV12-3 or TRBV12-4, with a tentative D call TRBD1 (5 bases). The CDR3 has 12 amino acids. V dropped 5 bases and J dropped 7 bases, with 11 bases sitting between them. DNA for the CDR3: TGTGCCAGCAGTCTCGCGAGGGGTGGCTACACCTTC. Amino acids: CASSLARGGYTF.

This clonotype occurred many times. In DNA form, the CDR3 reads TGTGCCAGCTCACTTGGGACGGTAAACTATGGCTACACCTTC. Its protein is CASSLGTVNYGYTF. V gene TRBV18 combines with J gene TRBJ1-2; D possibly corresponds to TRBD1 (5 bases). Germline V gene sequence: CDR1 KGHSH, CDR2 LQKENI. V was pared by 4 bases and J by 2 bases, with 11 bases between. The CDR3 is 14 amino acids.